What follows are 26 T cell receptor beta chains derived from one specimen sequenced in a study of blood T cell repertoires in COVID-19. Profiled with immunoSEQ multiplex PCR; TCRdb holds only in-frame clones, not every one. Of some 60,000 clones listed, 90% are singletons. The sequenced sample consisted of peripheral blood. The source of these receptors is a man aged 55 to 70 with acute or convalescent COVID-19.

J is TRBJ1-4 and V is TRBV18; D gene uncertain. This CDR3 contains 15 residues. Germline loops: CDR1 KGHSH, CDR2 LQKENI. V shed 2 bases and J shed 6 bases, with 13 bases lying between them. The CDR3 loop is CASSPSRVRDEKLFF. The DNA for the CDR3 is TGTGCCAGCTCACCATCCCGGGTGAGGGATGAAAAACTGTTTTTT. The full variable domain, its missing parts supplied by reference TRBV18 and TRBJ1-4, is NAGVMQNPRHLVRRRGQEARLRCSPMKGHSHVYWYRQLPEEGLKFMVYLQKENIIDESGMPKERFSAEFPKEGPSILRIQQVVRGDSAAYFCASSPSRVRDEKLFFGSGTQLSVL.

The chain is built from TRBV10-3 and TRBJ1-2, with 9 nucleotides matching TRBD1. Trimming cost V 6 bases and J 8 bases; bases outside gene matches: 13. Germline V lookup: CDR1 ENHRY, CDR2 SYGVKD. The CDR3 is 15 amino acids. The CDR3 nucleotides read TGTGCCATCAGCCAGCCGGGACAGGGTGCGTGGGGCTACACCTTC. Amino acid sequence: CAISQPGQGAWGYTF.

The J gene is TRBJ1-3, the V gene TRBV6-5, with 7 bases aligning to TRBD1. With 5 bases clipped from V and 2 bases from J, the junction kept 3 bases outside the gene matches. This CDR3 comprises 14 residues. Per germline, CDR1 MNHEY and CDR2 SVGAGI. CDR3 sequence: CASSRTGAGNTIYF. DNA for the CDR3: TGTGCCAGCAGTCGGACAGGTGCTGGAAACACCATATATTTT.

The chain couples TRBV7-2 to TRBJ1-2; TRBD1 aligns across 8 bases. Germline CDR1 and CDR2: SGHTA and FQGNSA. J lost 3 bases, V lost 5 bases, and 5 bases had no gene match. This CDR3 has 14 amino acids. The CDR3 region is CASSPDRGYYGYTF. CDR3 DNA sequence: TGTGCCAGCAGCCCTGACAGGGGTTACTATGGCTACACCTTC.

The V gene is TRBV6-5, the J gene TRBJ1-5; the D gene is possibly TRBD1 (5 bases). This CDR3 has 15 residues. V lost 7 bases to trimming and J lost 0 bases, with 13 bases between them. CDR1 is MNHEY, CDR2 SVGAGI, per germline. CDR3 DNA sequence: TGTGCCAGCAATACAGGACGTTATAGCAATCAGCCCCAGCATTTT. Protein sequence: CASNTGRYSNQPQHF.

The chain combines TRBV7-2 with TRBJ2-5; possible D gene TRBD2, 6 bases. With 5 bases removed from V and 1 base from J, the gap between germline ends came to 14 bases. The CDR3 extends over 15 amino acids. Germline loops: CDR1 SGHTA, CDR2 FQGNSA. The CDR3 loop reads CASSLTPGLQETQYF. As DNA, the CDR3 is TGTGCCAGCAGCCTTACACCGGGACTCCAAGAGACCCAGTACTTC.

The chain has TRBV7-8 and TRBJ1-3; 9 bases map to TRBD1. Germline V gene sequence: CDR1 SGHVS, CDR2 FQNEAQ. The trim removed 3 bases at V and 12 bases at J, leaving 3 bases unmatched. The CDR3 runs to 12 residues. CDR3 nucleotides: TGTGCCAGCAGCTTTCAGACAGGGGGCATATATTTT. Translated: CASSFQTGGIYF.

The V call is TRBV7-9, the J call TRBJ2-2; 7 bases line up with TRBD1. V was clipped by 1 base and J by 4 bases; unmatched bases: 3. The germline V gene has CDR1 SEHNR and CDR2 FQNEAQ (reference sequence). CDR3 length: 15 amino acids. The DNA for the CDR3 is TGTGCCAGCAGCTTAGAAGCAGGGGGCACCGGGGAGCTGTTTTTT. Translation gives CASSLEAGGTGELFF.

The CDR3 sequence is CASSQQPGSNQPQHF. As DNA, the CDR3 is TGTGCCAGCAGCCAGCAACCCGGGAGCAATCAGCCCCAGCATTTT. The V call is TRBV3-1 (or the pseudogene TRBV3-2), the J call TRBJ1-5; D unresolved. The V end was cut by 3 bases, the J end by 1 base, with 10 bases between. The CDR3 covers 15 residues. The germline V gene encodes CDR1 LGHDT and CDR2 YNNKEL (reference sequence).

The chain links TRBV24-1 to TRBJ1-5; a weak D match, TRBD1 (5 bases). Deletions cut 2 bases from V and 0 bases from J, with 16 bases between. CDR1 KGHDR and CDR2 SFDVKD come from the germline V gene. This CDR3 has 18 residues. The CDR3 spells CATSDSGQGIISNQPQHF. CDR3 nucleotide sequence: TGTGCCACCAGTGATTCCGGCCAGGGAATCATTAGCAATCAGCCCCAGCATTTT.

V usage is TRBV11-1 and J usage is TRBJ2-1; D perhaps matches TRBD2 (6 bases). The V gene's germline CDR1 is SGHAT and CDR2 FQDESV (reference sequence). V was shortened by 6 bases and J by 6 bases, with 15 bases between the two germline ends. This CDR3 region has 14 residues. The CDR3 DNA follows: TGTGCCAGCAGGGATAACGGGAGATCCAATGAGCAGTTCTTC. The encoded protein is CASRDNGRSNEQFF. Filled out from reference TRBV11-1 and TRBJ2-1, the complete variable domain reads EAEVAQSPRYKITEKSQAVAFWCDPISGHATLYWYRQILGQGPELLVQFQDESVVDDSQLPKDRFSAERLKGVDSTLKIQPAELGDSAMYLCASRDNGRSNEQFFGPGTRLTVL.

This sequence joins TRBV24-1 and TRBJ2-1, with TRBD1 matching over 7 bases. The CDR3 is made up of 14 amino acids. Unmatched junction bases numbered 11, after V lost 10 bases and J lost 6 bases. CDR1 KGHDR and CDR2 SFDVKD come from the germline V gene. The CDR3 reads CATAVGRGLNEQFF. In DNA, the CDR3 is TGTGCCACTGCCGTGGGTAGGGGGCTCAATGAGCAGTTCTTC.

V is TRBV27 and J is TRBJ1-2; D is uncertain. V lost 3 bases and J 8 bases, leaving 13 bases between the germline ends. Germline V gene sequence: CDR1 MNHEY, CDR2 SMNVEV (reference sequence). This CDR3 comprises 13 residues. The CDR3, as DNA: TGTGCCAGCAGTTTGGGTGTTAGCGGCGGCTACACCTTC. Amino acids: CASSLGVSGGYTF.

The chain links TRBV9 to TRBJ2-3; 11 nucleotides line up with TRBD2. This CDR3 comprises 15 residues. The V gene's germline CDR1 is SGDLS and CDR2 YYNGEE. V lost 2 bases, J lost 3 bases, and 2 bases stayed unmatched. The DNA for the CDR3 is TGTGCCAGCAGCGTGACTAGCGGGGTGACAGATACGCAGTATTTT. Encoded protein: CASSVTSGVTDTQYF.

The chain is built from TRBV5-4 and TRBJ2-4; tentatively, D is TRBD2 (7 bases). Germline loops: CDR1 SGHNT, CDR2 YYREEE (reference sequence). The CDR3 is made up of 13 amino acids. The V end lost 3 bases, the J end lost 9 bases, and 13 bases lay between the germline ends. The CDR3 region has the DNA TGTGCCAGCAGCTCACAGGGAGGGGGCATTCAGTACTTC. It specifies CASSSQGGGIQYF.

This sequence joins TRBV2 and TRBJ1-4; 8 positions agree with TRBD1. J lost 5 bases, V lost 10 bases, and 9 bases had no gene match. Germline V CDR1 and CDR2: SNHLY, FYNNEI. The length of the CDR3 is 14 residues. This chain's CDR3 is CATCPDRANEKLFF. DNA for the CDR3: TGTGCCACCTGTCCGGACAGGGCCAATGAAAAACTGTTTTTT. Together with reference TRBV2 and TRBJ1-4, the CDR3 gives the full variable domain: EPEVTQTPSHQVTQMGQEVILRCVPISNHLYFYWYRQILGQKVEFLVSFYNNEISEKSEIFDDQFSVERPDGSNFTLKIRSTKLEDSAMYFCATCPDRANEKLFFGSGTQLSVL.

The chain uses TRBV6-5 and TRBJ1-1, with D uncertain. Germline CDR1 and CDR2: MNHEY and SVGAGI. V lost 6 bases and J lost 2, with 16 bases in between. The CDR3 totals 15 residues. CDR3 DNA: TGTGCCAGCAGGTTAAGCAGGTCTTTCAACACTGAAGCTTTCTTT. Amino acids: CASRLSRSFNTEAFF.

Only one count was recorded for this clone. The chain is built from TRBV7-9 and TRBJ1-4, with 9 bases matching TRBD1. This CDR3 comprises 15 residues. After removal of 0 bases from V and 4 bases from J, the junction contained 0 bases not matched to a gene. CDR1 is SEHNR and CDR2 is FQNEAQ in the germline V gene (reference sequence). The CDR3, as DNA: TGTGCCAGCAGCTTAGCGACAGGGGGTAATGAAAAACTGTTTTTT. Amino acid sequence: CASSLATGGNEKLFF.

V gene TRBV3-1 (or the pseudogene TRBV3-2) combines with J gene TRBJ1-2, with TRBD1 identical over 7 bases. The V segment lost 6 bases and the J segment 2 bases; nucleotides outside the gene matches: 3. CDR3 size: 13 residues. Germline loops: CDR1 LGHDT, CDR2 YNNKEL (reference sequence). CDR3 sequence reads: CASRRQGNYGYTF. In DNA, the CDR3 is TGTGCCAGCAGACGACAGGGAAACTATGGCTACACCTTC.

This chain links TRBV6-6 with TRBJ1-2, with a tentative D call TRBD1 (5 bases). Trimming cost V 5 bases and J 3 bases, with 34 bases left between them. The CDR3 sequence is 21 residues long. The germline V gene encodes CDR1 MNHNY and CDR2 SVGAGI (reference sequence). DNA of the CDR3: TGTGCCAGCAGTCCCACTGACGAACCCAATCACTGGACATTAGCCCACTATGGCTACACCTTC. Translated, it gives CASSPTDEPNHWTLAHYGYTF.

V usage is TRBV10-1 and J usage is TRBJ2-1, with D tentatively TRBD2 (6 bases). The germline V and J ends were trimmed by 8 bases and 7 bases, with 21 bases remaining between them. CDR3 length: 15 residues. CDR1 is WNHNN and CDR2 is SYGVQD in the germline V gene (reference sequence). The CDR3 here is CASSPPGGGWNEQFF. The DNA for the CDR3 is TGCGCCAGCTCTCCCCCCGGGGGAGGATGGAATGAGCAGTTCTTC.

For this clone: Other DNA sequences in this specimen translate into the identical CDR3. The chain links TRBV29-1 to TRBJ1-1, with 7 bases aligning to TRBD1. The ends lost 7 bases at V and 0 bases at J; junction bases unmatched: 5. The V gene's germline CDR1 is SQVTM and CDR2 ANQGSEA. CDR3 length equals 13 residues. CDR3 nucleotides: TGCAGCGCGAACAGGGGACTGAACACTGAAGCTTTCTTT. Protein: CSANRGLNTEAFF.

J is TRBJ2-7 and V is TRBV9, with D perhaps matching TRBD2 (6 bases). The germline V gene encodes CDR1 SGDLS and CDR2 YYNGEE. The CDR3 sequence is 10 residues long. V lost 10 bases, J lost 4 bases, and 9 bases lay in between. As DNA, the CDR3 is TGTGCCCGCCGGGGGTACGAGCAGTACTTC. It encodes CARRGYEQYF.

CDR3 sequence reads: CASYGRQGAANYGYTF. The CDR3 DNA follows: TGTGCCAGCTATGGTAGACAGGGGGCGGCTAACTATGGCTACACCTTC. The rearrangement uses TRBV7-2 and TRBJ1-2; 10 nucleotides line up with TRBD1. Germline CDR1 reads SGHTA; CDR2 reads FQGNSA. Trimming took 8 bases from V and 0 from J; bases not matched to a gene: 9. This CDR3 has 16 amino acids.

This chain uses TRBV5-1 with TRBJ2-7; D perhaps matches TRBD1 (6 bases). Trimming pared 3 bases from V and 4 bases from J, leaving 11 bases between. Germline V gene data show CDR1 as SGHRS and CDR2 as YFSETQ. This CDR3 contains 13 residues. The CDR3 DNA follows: TGCGCCAGCAGCTCGGCAGGGGAATACGAGCAGTACTTC. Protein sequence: CASSSAGEYEQYF.

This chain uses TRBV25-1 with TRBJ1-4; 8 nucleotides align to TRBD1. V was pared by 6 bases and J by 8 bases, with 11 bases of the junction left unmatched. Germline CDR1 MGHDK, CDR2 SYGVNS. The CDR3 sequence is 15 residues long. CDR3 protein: CASSSPTGVVEKLFF. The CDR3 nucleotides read TGTGCCAGCAGCTCCCCGACAGGGGTTGTAGAAAAACTGTTTTTT.